The 25 T cell receptor beta chains below were found in one sample sequenced in a study of shared clonotypes between healthy human individuals. Method: immunoSEQ multiplex PCR; TCRdb's copy keeps in-frame clones and lacks some. The profile shows over a million clones, around 82% of them singletons. The sequenced material came from memory CD4+ T cells from PBMCs. Subset defined: CD45RA-negative fraction. The receptors derive from a young man in good health. Some clones in this sample may be carry-over from other donors' samples.

This clone was seen only once. This chain joins TRBV18 and TRBJ1-1; D is perhaps TRBD1 (5 bases). CDR3 size: 14 residues. In germline, CDR1 is KGHSH, CDR2 LQKENI. The ends were cut back, 4 bases at V and 0 bases at J, with 9 bases in the middle. CDR3 nucleotides: TGTGCCAGCTCACAGGGACGGATGAACACTGAAGCTTTCTTT. It specifies CASSQGRMNTEAFF.

J is TRBJ2-7 and V is TRBV2; D ambiguous. CDR1 and CDR2 (germline): SNHLY, FYNNEI. This CDR3 has 12 residues. V lost 9 bases and J 2 bases, leaving 11 bases between the germline ends. The CDR3 region has the DNA TGTGCCAGTGAACTATCGACCTACGAGCAGTACTTC. Translation: CASELSTYEQYF.

V gene TRBV9 combines with J gene TRBJ2-3; perhaps TRBD2 as D (5 bases). V lost 1 base and J 5 bases, leaving 17 bases between the germline ends. The length of the CDR3 is 16 residues. Germline-derived CDR1 and CDR2 are SGDLS and YYNGEE. The CDR3 DNA reads as TGTGCCAGCAGCGTATCTGTCGGCGGGTTAGGAGATACGCAGTATTTT. Translation gives CASSVSVGGLGDTQYF. The full variable domain, its missing parts supplied by reference TRBV9 and TRBJ2-3, is DSGVTQTPKHLITATGQRVTLRCSPRSGDLSVYWYQQSLDQGLQFLIQYYNGEERAKGNILERFSAQQFPDLHSELNLSSLELGDSALYFCASSVSVGGLGDTQYFGPGTRLTVL.

This chain links TRBV4-2 with TRBJ2-2; D gene ambiguous. The CDR3 consists of 14 residues. Trimming shortened V by 1 base and J by 6 bases, and 9 bases separated the two germline ends. CDR1 and CDR2 from the germline V gene are LGHNA and YNFKEQ. The CDR3, as DNA: TGTGCCAGCAGCCAAGCCGCTTACGCCGGGGAGCTGTTTTTT. Residues: CASSQAAYAGELFF.

On this clone: Distinct nucleotide sequences in the sample also encode this CDR3. The chain has TRBV29-1 and TRBJ2-2; the match to TRBD1 covers 7 bases. Germline CDR1 SQVTM, CDR2 ANQGSEA. V lost 6 bases and J lost 0; bases outside the gene matches: 1. The CDR3 is made up of 13 amino acids. This chain's CDR3 is CSVGTANTGELFF. As DNA, the CDR3 is TGCAGCGTCGGGACAGCGAACACCGGGGAGCTGTTTTTT.

J is TRBJ1-2 and V is TRBV28, with 9 positions matching TRBD1. The V gene's germline CDR1 is MDHEN and CDR2 SYDVKM. The CDR3 covers 15 residues. Trimming at V came to 6 bases and at J to 2 bases, leaving 7 bases not matched to a gene. The CDR3 DNA reads TGTGCCAGCAGACGACGACAGGGGGGAAACTATGGCTACACCTTC. The encoded protein is CASRRRQGGNYGYTF.

The gene calls are TRBV2 and TRBJ2-5; TRBD2 matches 9 bases. Trimming at V came to 8 bases and at J to 5 bases, leaving 9 bases not matched to a gene. Germline CDR1 reads SNHLY; CDR2 reads FYNNEI. CDR3 length: 14 residues. The CDR3 spells CASAGTSIFETQYF. In DNA, the CDR3 is TGTGCCAGCGCCGGGACTAGCATCTTCGAGACCCAGTACTTC.

The V gene is TRBV30, the J gene TRBJ2-7; the D gene is possibly TRBD2 (6 bases). Per the germline V gene, CDR1 is GTSNPN and CDR2 is SVGIG (reference sequence). V was shortened by 0 bases and J by 4 bases, with 16 bases between the two germline ends. CDR3 length: 15 amino acids. The CDR3 is CAWSVGSGRRYEQYF. The DNA of the CDR3 is TGTGCCTGGAGTGTAGGTTCGGGGAGGAGATACGAGCAGTACTTC.

The V and J genes are TRBV2 and TRBJ2-2; D uncertain. CDR3 size: 15 residues. V was pared by 3 bases and J by 8 bases, with 16 bases between. Germline assignment: CDR1 SNHLY and CDR2 FYNNEI. The CDR3 nucleotides read TGTGCCAGCAGTGAGACCCGAGGCGTTTTGGGGGAGCTGTTTTTT. Translating gives CASSETRGVLGELFF.

The chain couples TRBV7-6 to TRBJ2-5; D possibly matches TRBD1 or TRBD2 (6 bases each). Germline CDR1 SGHVS, CDR2 FNYEAQ. V lost 2 bases and J 5 bases, leaving 12 bases between the germline ends. CDR3 length equals 14 residues. CDR3 sequence (DNA): TGTGCCAGCAGCTTAAGGGGGGTTGCGGAGACCCAGTACTTC. It specifies CASSLRGVAETQYF.

The DNA for the CDR3 is TGCGCCAGCAGCTTGTCCGGTAGGATGGAGCAGTTCTTC. This gives the protein CASSLSGRMEQFF. The rearrangement uses TRBV5-1 and TRBJ2-1; D is unresolved. Trimming removed 1 base from V and 10 bases from J, with 12 bases in between. The germline V gene encodes CDR1 SGHRS and CDR2 YFSETQ. The CDR3 contains 13 residues.

The chain couples TRBV10-3 to TRBJ1-5; TRBD1 agrees at 8 bases. The germline V gene encodes CDR1 ENHRY and CDR2 SYGVKD. V lost 7 bases, J lost 2 bases, and 4 bases stayed unmatched. The CDR3 length is 14 residues. CDR3 in amino acids: CAIKPGGRNQPQHF. CDR3 in DNA: TGTGCCATCAAGCCAGGGGGCCGCAATCAGCCCCAGCATTTT.

Details on this clone: A far larger clone is only one base removed, so a read error is likely. Other DNA sequences from this sample encode an identical CDR3 as well. J is TRBJ2-7 and V is TRBV9; D may be TRBD1 (6 bases). This CDR3 is built from 14 residues. Germline CDR1 SGDLS, CDR2 YYNGEE. The DNA of the CDR3 is TGTGCCAGCAGCGCCACGACAGGTCGAGGTGAGCAGTACTTT. This sequence encodes CASSATTGRGEQYF.

The count of this clone is one. The chain carries TRBV5-4 and TRBJ2-4; 7 bases match TRBD2. The CDR3 is 15 residues long. Germline values: CDR1 SGHNT, CDR2 YYREEE (reference sequence). The J segment lost 0 bases and the V segment lost 3 bases, leaving 3 bases of the junction unmatched. The CDR3 DNA sequence: TGTGCCAGCAGCTCCTCTAGCGGAGCCAAAAACATTCAGTACTTC. Translating it yields CASSSSSGAKNIQYF.

Comments on this clone: Different DNA sequences within this sample yield the same CDR3. V gene TRBV9 combines with J gene TRBJ2-1, with 10 bases identical to TRBD2. J was trimmed by 0 bases and V by 0 bases; bases with no gene match: 3. The CDR3 spans 17 residues. Germline lookup yields CDR1 SGDLS and CDR2 YYNGEE. The CDR3 sequence is CASSVATSGASYNEQFF. The CDR3 region has the DNA TGTGCCAGCAGCGTAGCTACTAGCGGGGCCTCCTACAATGAGCAGTTCTTC.

A few counts support this clone. The CDR3 is CASSFATGGRETQYF. CDR3 DNA: TGTGCCAGCAGCTTCGCGACAGGGGGCAGGGAGACCCAGTACTTC. V gene TRBV7-9 combines with J gene TRBJ2-5; 10 nucleotides match TRBD1. CDR1 SEHNR and CDR2 FQNEAQ come from the germline V gene (reference sequence). With 3 bases clipped from V and 5 bases from J, the junction kept 6 bases outside the gene matches. CDR3 length equals 15 residues.

This clone was recorded a few times. The chain combines TRBV27 with TRBJ1-5; possibly TRBD1 for D (5 bases). The V end lost 5 bases, the J end lost 4 bases, and 12 bases lay between the germline ends. Germline CDR1 is MNHEY and CDR2 is SMNVEV (reference sequence). This CDR3 comprises 14 residues. The CDR3 DNA sequence: TGTGCCAGCAGTATGACGGGGGGGAATCAGCCCCAGCATTTT. It specifies CASSMTGGNQPQHF.

The V call is TRBV10-2, the J call TRBJ2-1; 8 bases line up with TRBD1. The CDR3 runs 18 residues. V trimming: 4 bases; J trimming: 0 bases; junction bases outside the gene matches: 11. CDR1 WSHSY and CDR2 SAAADI come from the germline V gene. This CDR3 is CASSGSGGVKFSYNEQFF. The DNA of the CDR3 is TGCGCCAGCAGTGGTTCAGGGGGCGTGAAATTCTCCTACAATGAGCAGTTCTTC.

V is TRBV5-4 and J is TRBJ2-7; 11 bases match TRBD2. The CDR3 length is 16 residues. V gave up 4 bases and J gave up 4 bases; unmatched junction bases: 10. Per the germline V gene, CDR1 is SGHNT and CDR2 is YYREEE (reference sequence). The CDR3 DNA sequence: TGTGCCAGCAGCCTCCCCGGACTAGCGGGCTCTTACGAGCAGTACTTC. Translated, it gives CASSLPGLAGSYEQYF.

In its sample, this clone was seen a few times. Other DNA sequences of this sample code for an identical CDR3. V and J are TRBV18 and TRBJ1-1; D uncertain. The CDR3 length is 14 residues. The germline CDR1 and CDR2 sequences are KGHSH and LQKENI. The V end was cut by 6 bases, the J end by 1 base, with 12 bases between. As DNA, the CDR3 is TGTGCCAGCTCTCCCCTGGACGGGAACACTGAAGCTTTCTTT. As protein: CASSPLDGNTEAFF.

The V call is TRBV6-5, the J call TRBJ1-4, with unresolved D. The ends were cut back, 10 bases at V and 5 bases at J, with 11 bases in the middle. This CDR3 has 12 amino acids. CDR1 is MNHEY and CDR2 is SVGAGI in the germline V gene. The CDR3 loop is CATSGPNEKLFF. DNA for the CDR3: TGTGCCACATCTGGACCGAATGAAAAACTGTTTTTT.

Here the CDR3 DNA reads TGTGCCTGGAGTAACCGACAGTCTCGTAATGAAAAACTGTTTTTT. It translates to CAWSNRQSRNEKLFF. J is TRBJ1-4 and V is TRBV30, with TRBD1 as a possible D gene (5 bases). Trimming cost V 2 bases and J 4 bases, with 14 bases left between them. This CDR3 spans 15 amino acids. Germline V gene sequence: CDR1 GTSNPN, CDR2 SVGIG (reference sequence).

This sequence joins TRBV6-5 and TRBJ2-3; 9 bases fit TRBD1. Germline CDR1 MNHEY, CDR2 SVGAGI. After removal of 6 bases from V and 13 bases from J, the junction contained 8 bases not matched to a gene. The CDR3 totals 12 residues. Here the CDR3 reads CASRTTGGLEYF. The DNA for the CDR3 is TGTGCCAGCAGAACCACAGGGGGCCTTGAGTATTTT.

The V and J genes are TRBV4-1 and TRBJ2-5; D ambiguous. This CDR3 is built from 12 residues. The germline gives CDR1 MGHRA, CDR2 YSYEKL. Trimming took off 3 bases at V and 9 bases at J, with 11 bases between the two ends. The CDR3 region is CASSHPLEAQYF. CDR3 DNA: TGCGCCAGCAGCCACCCCCTTGAGGCCCAGTACTTC.

For this clone: The sample has other DNA sequences that encode this CDR3 too. The chain employs TRBV5-1 and TRBJ2-5, with a weak D call TRBD1 (6 bases). V lost 1 base and J 5 bases, leaving 12 bases between the germline ends. CDR3 size: 14 residues. Germline V gives CDR1 SGHRS, CDR2 YFSETQ. CDR3 sequence: CASSLTGPGETQYF. CDR3 sequence (DNA): TGCGCCAGCAGCTTGACAGGGCCGGGGGAGACCCAGTACTTC.